What follows is one T cell receptor (beta chain) and its context. The participants were between roughly 18 and 89 years old and came from 20 to 30 US areas. Cohorts were based on clinical histories the participants reported. This record comes from a study of blood T cell repertoires in COVID-19. Deletions cut 0 bases from V and 2 bases from J, with 11 bases between. This CDR3 comprises 15 residues. Germline lookup yields CDR1 SGHNT and CDR2 YYREEE (reference sequence). Profiling relied on immunoSEQ multiplex PCR, and the TCRdb table lists in-frame clones only, not all of them. In the table there are approximately 170,000 clones, roughly 85% of which are singletons.

The TCR was taken from a woman aged 70-85 years in a cohort exposed to, infected with or recovered from COVID-19 (not recorded which). Sequencing was carried out using PBMCs or T cells enriched from blood (not recorded which). This chain joins TRBV5-4 and TRBJ2-5; D gene ambiguous. The CDR3 nucleotides read TGTGCCAGCAGCTTGGATGCAGGCCGGCAAGAGACCCAGTACTTC. This encodes CASSLDAGRQETQYF.